This TCR beta chain emerged from a study of blood T cell repertoires in COVID-19. Across the whole study: T cells, B-cell-depleted T cells, or PBMCs supplied cDNA or gDNA.

Repertoires were generated with immunoSEQ multiplex PCR, while TCRdb's copy carries only in-frame clones and drops some. This sample yields 210,000 or so clones, of which about nine tenths are seen a single time; around 7% belongs to the top ten. This CDR3 comprises 11 residues. Germline V gene lookup returns CDR1 MDHEN and CDR2 SYDVKM. V was cut by 6 bases and J by 6 bases, with 9 bases left in between. The receptor was derived from a man in his forties with acute or convalescent COVID-19. What was sequenced was peripheral blood. J is TRBJ2-7 and V is TRBV28; D may be TRBD2 (5 bases). The DNA of the CDR3 is TGTGCCAGCAGGGACTCTCGCGAGCAGTACTTC. Translating gives CASRDSREQYF.